This TCR beta chain was obtained from a study of technical replicates of blood from a few donors. Libraries were prepared by immunoSEQ multiplex PCR; TCRdb keeps only in-frame clonotypes and omits some of them. The sample consists of approximately 81,000 clones, 90% to 97% of them appearing once. CDR3 length equals 13 residues. Germline loops: CDR1 SNHLY, CDR2 FYNNEI. V gave up 4 bases and J gave up 7 bases, with 13 bases separating them. The clonotype was recovered from a human donor in good health. The chain employs TRBV2 and TRBJ1-2, with D maybe TRBD1 (5 bases). Sequencing was done on a sample of T cells isolated from PBMCs. CDR3: CASSAVQGGGYTF. CDR3 nucleotides: TGTGCCAGCAGTGCGGTTCAGGGCGGTGGCTACACCTTC. Looking up the rest from reference TRBV2 and TRBJ1-2 gives the full variable domain: EPEVTQTPSHQVTQMGQEVILRCVPISNHLYFYWYRQILGQKVEFLVSFYNNEISEKSEIFDDQFSVERPDGSNFTLKIRSTKLEDSAMYFCASSAVQGGGYTFGSGTRLTVV.